Sequencing of this T cell receptor (beta chain) was carried out in a study of sequential checkpoint blockade in melanoma. Produced via immunoSEQ multiplex PCR; TCRdb's table is partial and in-frame only. The sample has about 17,000 clones; roughly 73% are singletons. J gave up 5 bases and V 8 bases, and 4 bases lay outside the gene matches. CDR3 length: 13 amino acids. CDR1 is MNHEY, CDR2 SMNVEV, per germline (reference sequence). Treatment of the sample: randomized to nivolumab then ipilimumab (arm A) or the reverse (arm B). Sorted cells were live CD3+CD8+, lacking CD19 and CD56, from PBMCs. The rearrangement joins TRBV27 to TRBJ1-5; 9 bases line up with TRBD1. This clonotype originated in a human donor with melanoma. Sequenced material: CD8+ T cells sorted from blood (inferred from file names), taken from a patient given nivolumab and ipilimumab in sequence. CDR3 amino acids: CASGQGRDQPQHF. Here the CDR3 DNA reads TGTGCCAGCGGACAGGGGAGGGATCAGCCCCAGCATTTT.